This T cell receptor beta chain was identified in a study of control samples from healthy donors and cancer patients. V lost 6 bases and J 3 bases, leaving 11 bases between the germline ends. The CDR3 runs to 14 residues. Per germline, CDR1 SNHLY and CDR2 FYNNEI. Sequencing used immunoSEQ multiplex PCR; TCRdb keeps in-frame clones, though not all of them. The sample lists around 100,000 clones; around 89% were seen once. The sequenced sample was blood. This rearrangement joins TRBV2 to TRBJ1-4; perhaps TRBD1 as D (6 bases). The receptor was derived from a man in his thirties or forties in good health. The CDR3: CASRRDNSNEKLFF. The DNA of the CDR3 is TGTGCCAGCAGGAGGGACAACTCTAATGAAAAACTGTTTTTT. Together with reference TRBV2 and TRBJ1-4, the CDR3 gives the full variable domain: EPEVTQTPSHQVTQMGQEVILRCVPISNHLYFYWYRQILGQKVEFLVSFYNNEISEKSEIFDDQFSVERPDGSNFTLKIRSTKLEDSAMYFCASRRDNSNEKLFFGSGTQLSVL.